Included here is one TCR beta chain sequence, with context. Its antigen remains undetermined. It has no much larger one-base neighbor in the sample; base qualities were not kept. The data stem from a study of blood T cell repertoires in COVID-19 (dated by TCRdb to the early 2020s). For context, the study as a whole: Samples from collaborators originated in the United States, Italy and Spain and spanned both the acute and convalescent phases of COVID-19. The sample metadata nearly always contained a de-identified subject ID, COVID-19 status, age in years and sex. The repertoires were made available in a free public database intended to serve as a resource for research on the immune response to SARS-CoV-2. Subjects who had been exposed to COVID-19, were actively infected with it, or had recovered from it provided the deeply sampled blood TCRbeta repertoires that made up the dataset. HLA class I and class II types, where available, came from metadata supplied by the sample provider rather than from assay-based typing. The material from the prospective study consisted of cDNA or gDNA derived from T cells, B-cell-depleted T cells, or PBMCs. The samples were drawn from two sources: the first 160 participants of the ongoing ImmuneRACE study, and about 1,300 subjects contributed by 6 global collaborators.

Enrolling through a virtual design, the prospective study's participants ranged in age from roughly 18 to 90 years and lived across more than 20 United States geographic areas. Cohort assignment in the prospective study relied on participant-reported clinical history from a screening survey and a study questionnaire. For ImmuneRACE Cohort 3, a participant was defined as recovered based on two consecutive negative NP/OP PCR tests, clearance by a healthcare professional, or resolution of symptoms. Each participant in the prospective study had whole blood, serum and a nasopharyngeal or oropharyngeal swab collected by mobile phlebotomists. Additional blood draws and questionnaires over an approximately two-month period could optionally be provided by prospective study participants. Before DNA extraction, blood samples from the prospective study were shipped at room temperature or frozen. The immunoSEQ Assay, a bias-controlled multiplex PCR, was used to amplify TCRbeta CDR3 regions from genomic DNA. The study's own analysis went as follows. Nucleated cell counts per sample were estimated from amplification of reference gene primers within the assay. To quantify the absolute abundance of each unique TCRbeta CDR3 rearrangement, sequence reads were collapsed and filtered. For each sample, productive Simpson clonality was calculated as the square root of Simpson's diversity index over productive rearrangements. TCRdb re-hosts the immuneACCESS table, in-frame sequences only. Its copies lack some clones; in the studies checked, an unresolved V gene accounts for under half of them, and the cause for the rest is not known. D and trimming come from the DNA, and the V and J calls and clone size come from that table. The sample contains about 310,000 clones, roughly 90% of them found a single time. Around a tenth of the sample is held by the ten biggest clonotypes.

The CDR3 spans 13 residues, from the cysteine through the phenylalanine. Only the CDR3 DNA is retained, 39 bases long and in frame from the first base. Sequences GTSNPN (CDR1) and SVGIG (CDR2) are obtained from the germline V gene (reference sequence). Trimming at the junction amounts to 7 bases on V and 0 bases on J, and the germline ends lie 10 bases apart. Overall study results and their limits: The quantity of clinical and demographic metadata differed by source and by participant and was supplied without curation.

Sequenced: PBMCs or T cells enriched from blood (not recorded which). The clonotype comes from a middle-aged woman who had recovered from COVID-19. The rearrangement joined TRBV30 to TRBJ2-1; the D gene is possibly TRBD1 or TRBD2, with 5 bases matching each. The nucleotide sequence reads TGTGCCTTGGGACCGGGCTCCTACAATGAGCAGTTCTTC. It is translated as CALGPGSYNEQFF.